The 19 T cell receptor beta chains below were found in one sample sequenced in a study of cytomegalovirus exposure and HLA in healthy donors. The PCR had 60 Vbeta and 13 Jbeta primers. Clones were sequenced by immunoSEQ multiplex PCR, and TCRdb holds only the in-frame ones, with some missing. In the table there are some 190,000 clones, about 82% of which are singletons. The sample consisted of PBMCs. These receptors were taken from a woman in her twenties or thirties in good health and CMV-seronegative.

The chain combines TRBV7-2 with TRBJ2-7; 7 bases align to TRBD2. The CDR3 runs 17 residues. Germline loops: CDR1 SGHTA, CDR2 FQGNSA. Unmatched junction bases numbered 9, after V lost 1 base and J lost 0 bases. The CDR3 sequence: CASSLEGGGGSSYEQYF. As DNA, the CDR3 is TGTGCCAGCAGCTTAGAAGGAGGCGGGGGAAGCTCCTACGAGCAGTACTTC.

The CDR3 coding sequence is TGTGCCAGCAGTGAAGTCAGGGTCGTCAACTATGGCTACACCTTC. Residues: CASSEVRVVNYGYTF. The chain has TRBV2 and TRBJ1-2; weak D call: TRBD1 (5 bases). The CDR3 runs to 15 residues. The germline V gene encodes CDR1 SNHLY and CDR2 FYNNEI. V was cut by 1 base and J by 2 bases, with 11 bases left in between.

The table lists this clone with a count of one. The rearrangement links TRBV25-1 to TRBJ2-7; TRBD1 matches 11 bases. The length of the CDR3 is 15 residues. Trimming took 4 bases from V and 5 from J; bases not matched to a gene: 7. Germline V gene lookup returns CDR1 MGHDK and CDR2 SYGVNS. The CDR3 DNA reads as TGTGCCAGCAGTGCTCGGAGGACAGGGGGCCACGAGCAGTACTTC. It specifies CASSARRTGGHEQYF.

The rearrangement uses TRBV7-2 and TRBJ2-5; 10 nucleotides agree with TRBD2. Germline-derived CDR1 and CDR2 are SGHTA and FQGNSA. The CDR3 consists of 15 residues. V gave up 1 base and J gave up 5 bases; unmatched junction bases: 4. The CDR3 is CASSLVSGGRETQYF. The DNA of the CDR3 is TGTGCCAGCAGCTTAGTTAGCGGGGGGCGGGAGACCCAGTACTTC.

This CDR3 reads CASSQDLGQGFYEQYF. DNA for the CDR3: TGTGCCAGCAGCCAAGATCTGGGACAGGGGTTCTACGAGCAGTACTTC. The V call is TRBV4-2, the J call TRBJ2-7, with 10 bases matching TRBD1. This CDR3 is built from 16 residues. Germline V gene data show CDR1 as LGHNA and CDR2 as YNFKEQ. V lost 0 bases, J lost 3 bases, and 5 bases stayed unmatched.

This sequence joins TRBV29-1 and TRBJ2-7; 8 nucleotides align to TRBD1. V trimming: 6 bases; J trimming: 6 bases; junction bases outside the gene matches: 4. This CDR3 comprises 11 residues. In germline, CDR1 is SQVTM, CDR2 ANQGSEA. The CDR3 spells CSVRTGSEQYF. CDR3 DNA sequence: TGCAGCGTAAGGACAGGGAGCGAGCAGTACTTC.

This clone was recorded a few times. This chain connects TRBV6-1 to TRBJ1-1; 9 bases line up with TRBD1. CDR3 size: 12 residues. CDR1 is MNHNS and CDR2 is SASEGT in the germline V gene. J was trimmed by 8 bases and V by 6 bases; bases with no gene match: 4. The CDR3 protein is CASRTGTGEAFF. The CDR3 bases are TGTGCCAGCAGAACCGGGACAGGGGAAGCTTTCTTT.

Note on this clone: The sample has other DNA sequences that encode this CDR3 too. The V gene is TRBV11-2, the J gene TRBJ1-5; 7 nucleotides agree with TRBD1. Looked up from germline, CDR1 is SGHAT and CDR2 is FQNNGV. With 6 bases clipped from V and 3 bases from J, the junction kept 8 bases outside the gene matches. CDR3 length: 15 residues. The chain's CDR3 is CASSPDRDLNQPQHF. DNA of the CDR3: TGTGCCAGCAGTCCCGACAGGGACCTCAATCAGCCCCAGCATTTT.

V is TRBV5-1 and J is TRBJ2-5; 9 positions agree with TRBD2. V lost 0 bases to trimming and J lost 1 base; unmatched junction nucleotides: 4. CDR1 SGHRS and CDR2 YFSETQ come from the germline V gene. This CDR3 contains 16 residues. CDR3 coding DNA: TGCGCCAGCAGCTTGGAACGCGGGGGGGTCCAAGAGACCCAGTACTTC. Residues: CASSLERGGVQETQYF.

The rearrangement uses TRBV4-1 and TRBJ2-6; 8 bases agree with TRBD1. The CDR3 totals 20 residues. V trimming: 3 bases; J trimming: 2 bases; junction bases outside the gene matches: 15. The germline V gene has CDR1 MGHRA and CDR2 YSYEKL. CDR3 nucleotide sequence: TGCGCCAGCAGCCACGAAGAAGACAGGGGCCCCCTTACTGGGGCCAACGTCCTGACTTTC. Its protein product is CASSHEEDRGPLTGANVLTF.

The CDR3 coding sequence is TGTGCCAGCAGCTCAGACAGGGGAAACACCATATATTTT. This translates into CASSSDRGNTIYF. The chain combines TRBV11-2 with TRBJ1-3; D is perhaps TRBD1 (6 bases). Germline-derived CDR1 and CDR2 are SGHAT and FQNNGV. Trimming cost V 4 bases and J 4 bases, with 8 bases left between them. The CDR3 is made up of 13 amino acids. Drawing the rest from reference TRBV11-2 and TRBJ1-3, the complete variable domain is EAGVAQSPRYKIIEKRQSVAFWCNPISGHATLYWYQQILGQGPKLLIQFQNNGVVDDSQLPKDRFSAERLKGVDSTLKIQPAKLEDSAVYLCASSSDRGNTIYFGEGSWLTVV.

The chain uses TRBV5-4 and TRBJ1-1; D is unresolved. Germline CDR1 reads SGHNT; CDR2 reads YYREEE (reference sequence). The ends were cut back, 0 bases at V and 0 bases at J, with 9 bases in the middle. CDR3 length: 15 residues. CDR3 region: CASSLAQTLNTEAFF. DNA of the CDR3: TGTGCCAGCAGCTTGGCCCAGACTCTGAACACTGAAGCTTTCTTT. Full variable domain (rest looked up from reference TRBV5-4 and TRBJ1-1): ETGVTQSPTHLIKTRGQQVTLRCSSQSGHNTVSWYQQALGQGPQFIFQYYREEENGRGNFPPRFSGLQFPNYSSELNVNALELDDSALYLCASSLAQTLNTEAFFGQGTRLTVV.

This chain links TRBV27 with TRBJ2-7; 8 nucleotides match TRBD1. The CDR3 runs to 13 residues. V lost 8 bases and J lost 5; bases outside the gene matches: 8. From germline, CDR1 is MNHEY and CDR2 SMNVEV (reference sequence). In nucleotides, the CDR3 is TGTGCCAGCGCTTTCCAGGGGGCCCACGAGCAGTACTTC. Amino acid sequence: CASAFQGAHEQYF.

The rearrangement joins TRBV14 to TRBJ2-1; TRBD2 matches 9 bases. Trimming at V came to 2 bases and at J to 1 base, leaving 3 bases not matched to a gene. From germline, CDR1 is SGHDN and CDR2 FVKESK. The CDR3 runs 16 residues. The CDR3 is CASSQLLAGSYNEQFF. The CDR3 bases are TGTGCCAGCAGCCAACTTCTAGCGGGGTCCTACAATGAGCAGTTCTTC.

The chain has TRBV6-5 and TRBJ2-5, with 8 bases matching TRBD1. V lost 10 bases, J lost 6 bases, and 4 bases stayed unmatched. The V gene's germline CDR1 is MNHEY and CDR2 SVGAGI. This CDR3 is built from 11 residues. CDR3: CATRDRQTQYF. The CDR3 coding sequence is TGTGCCACTAGGGACAGGCAGACCCAGTACTTC.

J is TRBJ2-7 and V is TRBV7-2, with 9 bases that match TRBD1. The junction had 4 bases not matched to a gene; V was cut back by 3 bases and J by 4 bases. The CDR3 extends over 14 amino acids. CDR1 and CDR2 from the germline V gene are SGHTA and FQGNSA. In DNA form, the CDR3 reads TGTGCCAGCAGCTTTACCGGGACAGGGTACGAGCAGTACTTC. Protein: CASSFTGTGYEQYF.

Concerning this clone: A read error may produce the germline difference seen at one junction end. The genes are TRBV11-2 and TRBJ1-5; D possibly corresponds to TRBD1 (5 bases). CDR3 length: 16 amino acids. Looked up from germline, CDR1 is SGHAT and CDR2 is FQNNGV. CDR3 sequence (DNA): TGTGCCAGCAACTTAGAGGACATTTATAGCCATCAGCCCCAGCATTTT. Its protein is CASNLEDIYSHQPQHF.

This CDR3 reads CASSLESGFNSPLHF. The CDR3 region has the DNA TGTGCCAGCAGCCTAGAATCGGGTTTTAATTCACCCCTCCACTTT. This sequence joins TRBV7-2 and TRBJ1-6; D remains unclear. Per germline, CDR1 SGHTA and CDR2 FQGNSA. Trimming left V 5 bases short and J 6 bases short, with 14 bases between. This CDR3 region has 15 residues.

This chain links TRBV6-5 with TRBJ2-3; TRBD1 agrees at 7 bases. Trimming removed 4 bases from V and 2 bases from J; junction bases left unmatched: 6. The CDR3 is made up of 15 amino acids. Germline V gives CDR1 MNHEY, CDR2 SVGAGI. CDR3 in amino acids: CASSFHGQDTDTQYF. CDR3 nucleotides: TGTGCCAGCAGTTTCCACGGACAGGACACAGATACGCAGTATTTT.